This entry features one T cell receptor (beta chain) sequence. The data originate from a study of blood T cell repertoires in COVID-19. Study-level information: COVID-19 samples from acute and convalescent phases originated in the United States, Italy and Spain. Sources were T cells, B-cell-depleted T cells, or PBMCs; the material itself was cDNA or gDNA.

Profiling relied on immunoSEQ multiplex PCR, and the TCRdb table lists in-frame clones only, not all of them. The sample includes 100,000 to 150,000 clones, roughly 84% of them seen just once. CDR1 and CDR2 (germline): SGHDT, YYEEEE. V lost 4 bases and J lost 2, with 13 bases in between. The CDR3 has 14 amino acids. The sequenced sample was peripheral blood. This clonotype was obtained from a woman aged 25 to 39 who had recovered from COVID-19. The V and J genes are TRBV5-6 and TRBJ2-7; tentatively, D is TRBD1 (6 bases). As DNA, the CDR3 is TGTGCCAGCAGCGCTAAACGACAGGCCTACGAGCAGTACTTC. Translated, it gives CASSAKRQAYEQYF.